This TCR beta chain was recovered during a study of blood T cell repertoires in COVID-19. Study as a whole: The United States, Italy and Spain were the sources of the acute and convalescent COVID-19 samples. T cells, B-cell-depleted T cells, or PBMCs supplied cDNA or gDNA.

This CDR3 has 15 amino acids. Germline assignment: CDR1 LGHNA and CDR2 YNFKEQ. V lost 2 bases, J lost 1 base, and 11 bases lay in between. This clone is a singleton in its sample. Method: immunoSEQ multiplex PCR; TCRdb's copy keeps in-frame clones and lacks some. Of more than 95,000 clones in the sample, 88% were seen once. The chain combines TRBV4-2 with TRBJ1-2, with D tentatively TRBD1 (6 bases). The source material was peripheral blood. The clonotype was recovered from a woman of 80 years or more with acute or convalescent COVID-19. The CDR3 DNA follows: TGTGCCAGCAGCCAATTAGACAGGCGTAACTATGGCTACACCTTC. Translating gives CASSQLDRRNYGYTF.